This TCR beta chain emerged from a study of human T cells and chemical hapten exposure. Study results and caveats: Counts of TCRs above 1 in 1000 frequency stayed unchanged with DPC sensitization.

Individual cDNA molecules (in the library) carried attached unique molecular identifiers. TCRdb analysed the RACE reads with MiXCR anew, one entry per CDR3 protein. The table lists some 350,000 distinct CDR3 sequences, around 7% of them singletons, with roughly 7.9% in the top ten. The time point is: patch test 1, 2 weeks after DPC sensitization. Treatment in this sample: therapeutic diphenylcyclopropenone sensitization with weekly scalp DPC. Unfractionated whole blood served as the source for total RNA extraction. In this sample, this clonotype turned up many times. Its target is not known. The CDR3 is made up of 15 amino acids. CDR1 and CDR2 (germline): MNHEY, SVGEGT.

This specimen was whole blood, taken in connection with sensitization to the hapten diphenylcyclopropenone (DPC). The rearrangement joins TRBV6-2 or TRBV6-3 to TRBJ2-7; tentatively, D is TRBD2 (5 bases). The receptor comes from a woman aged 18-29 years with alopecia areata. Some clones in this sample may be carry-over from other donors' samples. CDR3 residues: CARPSPSGLLYEQYF. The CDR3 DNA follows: TGTGCTCGCCCTTCCCCTTCAGGACTTTTATACGAGCAGTACTTC.